This T cell receptor beta chain was identified during a study of CD8 T cells in Susac syndrome. RNA, at about 0.5 to 1 ug, was reverse transcribed with random hexamers. MiXCR, applied by TCRdb to the immunoSEQ multiplex PCR reads, yields one record per CDR3 protein. The data contain hundreds of thousands of distinct CDR3 sequences, approximately 85% of them singletons. The sequenced sample consisted of CD8+ T cells from PBMCs. This clonotype was obtained from a human donor with multiple sclerosis.

The CDR3 region has the DNA TGTGCCAGCAGCGGGGATGATGACATTCAGTACTTC. Its translation: CASSGDDDIQYF. The chain combines TRBV27 with TRBJ2-4; D may be TRBD2 (5 bases). The CDR3 sequence is 12 residues long. Germline-derived CDR1 and CDR2 are MNHEY and SMNVEV (reference sequence). Deletions cut 6 bases from V and 8 bases from J, with 11 bases between.